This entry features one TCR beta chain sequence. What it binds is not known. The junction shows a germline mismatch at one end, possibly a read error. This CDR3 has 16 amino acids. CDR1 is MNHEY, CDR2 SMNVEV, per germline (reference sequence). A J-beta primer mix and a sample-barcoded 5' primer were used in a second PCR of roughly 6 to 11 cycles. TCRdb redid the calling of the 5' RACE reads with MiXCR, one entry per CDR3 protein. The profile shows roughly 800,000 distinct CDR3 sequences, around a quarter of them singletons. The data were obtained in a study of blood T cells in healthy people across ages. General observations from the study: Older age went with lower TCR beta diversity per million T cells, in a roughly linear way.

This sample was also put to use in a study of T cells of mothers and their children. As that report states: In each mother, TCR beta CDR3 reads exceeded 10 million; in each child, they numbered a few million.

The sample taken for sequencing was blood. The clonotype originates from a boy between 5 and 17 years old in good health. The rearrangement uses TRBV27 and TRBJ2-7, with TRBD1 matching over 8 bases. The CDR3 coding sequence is TGTGCCAGCAGTCCGTCACAGGGGGAATCCTCCTACGAGCAATACTTC. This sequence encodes CASSPSQGESSYEQYF.